The rows below give T cell receptor beta chains drawn from one sample of a study of cytomegalovirus exposure and HLA in healthy donors. This table comes from immunoSEQ multiplex PCR, and its TCRdb copy is limited to in-frame clones, with some not included. The sample shows a few hundred thousand clones, around 83% of them seen only once. The specimen sequenced was PBMCs. Source of these receptors: a girl aged 5-17 years in good health and CMV-seronegative. The CDR3 runs from the conserved cysteine through the conserved F or W. A D gene is named only where the DNA matches it firmly. For some rows the clone size is stated as once, few or many, or as a class when expanded; others skip it.

>TRBV5-1|TRBJ2-5|TRBD1|NA
CASSHAGGEETQYF
TGCGCCAGCAGCCACGCAGGGGGCGAGGAGACCCAGTACTTC
>TRBV6-5|TRBJ1-2|TRBD1|NA
CASSPGGYGYTF
TGTGCCAGCAGTCCAGGGGGCTATGGCTACACCTTC
>TRBV7-9|TRBJ1-2|TRBD1|once
CASSLSQGTGGGYGYTF
TGTGCCAGCAGCTTAAGTCAAGGGACAGGGGGTGGCTATGGCTACACCTTC
>TRBV5-1|TRBJ1-2|NA|NA
CASSLGGSYGYTF
TGCGCCAGCAGCTTGGGCGGATCCTATGGCTACACCTTC
>TRBV28|TRBJ1-5|TRBD1|NA
CASTPGTGGDSNQPQHF
TGTGCCAGCACGCCCGGGACAGGGGGCGATAGCAATCAGCCCCAGCATTTT
>TRBV2|TRBJ2-1|NA|NA
CASGSLTSGEQFF
TGTGCCAGCGGGTCATTAACTAGTGGTGAGCAGTTCTTC
>TRBV13|TRBJ2-5|NA|NA
CASSLGLAWETQYF
TGTGCCAGCAGCTTAGGACTAGCCTGGGAGACCCAGTACTTC
>TRBV15|TRBJ1-5|NA|NA
CATSSTQGLRPQHF
TGTGCCACCAGCAGTACCCAGGGACTTCGGCCCCAGCATTTT
>TRBV7-6|TRBJ2-1|TRBD1|few
CASSSGQGGSKQFF
TGTGCCAGCAGCTCGGGACAGGGAGGAAGTAAGCAGTTCTTC
>TRBV29-1|TRBJ2-7|NA|NA
CSVLTAEGEQYF
TGCAGCGTCCTGACAGCTGAAGGCGAGCAGTACTTC
>TRBV6-5|TRBJ1-4|TRBD1|NA
CASRAGGTGHEKLVF
TGTGCCAGCAGGGCCGGAGGGACAGGTCATGAAAAACTGGTTTTT
>TRBV4-2|TRBJ1-1|NA|NA
CASSQMGRDSKAFF
TGTGCCAGCAGCCAAATGGGGAGGGATTCTAAAGCTTTCTTT
>TRBV18|TRBJ2-1|TRBD2|few
CASSLAGVPGNEQFF
TGTGCCAGCTCACTAGCGGGAGTACCGGGCAATGAGCAGTTCTTC
>TRBV6-1|TRBJ1-4|NA|NA
CASSEYVGEDEKLFF
TGTGCCAGCAGTGAATACGTCGGGGAGGATGAAAAACTGTTTTTT
>TRBV27|TRBJ2-7|TRBD1|once
CATLDRANYEQYF
TGTGCCACTTTGGACAGGGCGAACTACGAGCAGTACTTC
>TRBV7-9|TRBJ1-2|TRBD1|NA
CASSEGQAASGYTF
TGTGCCAGCAGCGAGGGACAGGCTGCGAGTGGCTACACCTTC
>TRBV28|TRBJ1-1|NA|NA
CASSLTGPPEAFF
TGTGCCAGCAGTTTAACAGGACCTCCTGAAGCTTTCTTT
>TRBV19|TRBJ1-2|NA|NA
CASSPPWRQGLGYGYTF
TGTGCCAGTAGCCCCCCATGGAGGCAGGGGCTGGGCTATGGCTACACCTTC
>TRBV6-5|TRBJ1-2|TRBD1|NA
CASRPPGQGYGYTF
TGTGCCAGCAGACCCCCAGGACAGGGGTATGGCTACACCTTC
>TRBV7-9|TRBJ1-1|NA|NA
CASSKEYRAVWEAFF
TGTGCCAGCAGCAAAGAATACAGGGCAGTGTGGGAAGCTTTCTTT
>TRBV10-3|TRBJ1-5|NA|NA
CASSYSGGLNQPQHF
TGTGCCAGCAGTTACTCGGGGGGGCTTAATCAGCCCCAGCATTTT
>TRBV7-2|TRBJ2-5|TRBD2|NA
CASSPPGLAGQETQYF
TGTGCCAGCAGCCCGCCGGGACTAGCGGGGCAAGAGACCCAGTACTTC
>TRBV6-6|TRBJ1-1|NA|NA
CASSAQWNTEAFF
TGTGCCAGCAGCGCACAATGGAACACTGAAGCTTTCTTT
>TRBV29-1|TRBJ2-7|NA|NA
CSVETDTYEQYF
TGCAGCGTTGAGACAGACACCTACGAGCAGTACTTC
>TRBV6-1|TRBJ2-5|NA|NA
CASSGQVVGKTQYF
TGTGCCAGCAGTGGACAGGTAGTAGGAAAGACCCAGTACTTC
>TRBV6-6|TRBJ2-7|TRBD2|NA
CASSTGGAGSYEQYF
TGTGCCAGCAGTACGGGGGGGGCAGGGAGCTACGAGCAGTACTTC
>TRBV6-5|TRBJ1-5|TRBD1|NA
CASSSTGGNQPQHF
TGTGCCAGCAGTTCCACAGGGGGCAATCAGCCCCAGCATTTT
>TRBV9|TRBJ1-2|NA|NA
CASSPPWGEGYTF
TGTGCCAGCAGCCCACCATGGGGAGAGGGCTACACCTTC
>TRBV19|TRBJ2-7|TRBD2|few
CASSLAGGPEQYF
TGTGCCAGTAGTTTGGCGGGAGGGCCCGAGCAGTACTTC
>TRBV10-1|TRBJ2-1|TRBD2|NA
CASSDIAGGYEQFF
TGCGCCAGCAGTGATATAGCGGGAGGTTACGAGCAGTTCTTC
>TRBV30|TRBJ1-3|NA|NA
CAWSPLTGNTIYF
TGTGCCTGGAGCCCGCTAACTGGAAACACCATATATTTT
>TRBV10-3|TRBJ1-3|TRBD1|NA
CATRTGAGNTIYF
TGTGCCACACGGACAGGGGCGGGAAACACCATATATTTT
>TRBV14|TRBJ2-1|TRBD2|NA
CASSQWGGSYNEQFF
TGTGCCAGCAGCCAATGGGGGGGCTCCTACAATGAGCAGTTCTTC
>TRBV27|TRBJ1-6|TRBD1|NA
CASSPPGQEIDSPLHF
TGTGCCAGCAGTCCGCCGGGACAGGAAATTGATTCACCCCTCCACTTT
>TRBV21-1|TRBJ2-2|NA|NA
CAGSNATLRGSNTGELFF
TGTGCCGGCAGCAATGCGACTTTGCGCGGCTCGAACACCGGGGAGCTGTTTTTT
>TRBV4-1|TRBJ2-1|NA|NA
CASSLGGLGRDNEQFF
TGCGCCAGCAGTCTGGGGGGGCTGGGAAGGGACAATGAGCAGTTCTTC
>TRBV4-2|TRBJ1-5|TRBD1|NA
CASSQEGGRGRGGRNQPQHF
TGTGCCAGCAGCCAAGAGGGGGGCAGGGGGAGAGGTGGGCGAAATCAGCCCCAGCATTTT
>TRBV30|TRBJ1-2|NA|NA
CAWSVSGFGGYTF
TGTGCCTGGAGTGTCTCCGGGTTTGGAGGCTACACCTTC
>TRBV6-5|TRBJ1-5|NA|few
CASSYRQTSNQPQHF
TGTGCCAGCAGTTACCGACAGACTAGCAATCAGCCCCAGCATTTT
>TRBV5-1|TRBJ2-7|NA|few
CASSLGQGRITYEQYF
TGCGCCAGCAGCTTGGGGCAGGGAAGGATAACCTACGAGCAGTACTTC
>TRBV30|TRBJ1-5|NA|NA
CAWSVPRGTQPQHF
TGTGCCTGGAGCGTCCCCCGGGGGACTCAGCCCCAGCATTTT
>TRBV4-1|TRBJ2-1|NA|NA
CASSQGPGLVGNEQFF
TGCGCCAGCAGCCAAGGTCCGGGATTGGTAGGGAATGAGCAGTTCTTC
>TRBV5-4|TRBJ2-5|TRBD1|once
CASSLPGGRETQYF
TGTGCCAGCAGCTTGCCAGGGGGCCGTGAGACCCAGTACTTC
>TRBV15|TRBJ2-7|TRBD1|NA
CATSRGNDRENYEQYF
TGTGCCACCAGCAGAGGCAATGACAGGGAGAACTACGAGCAGTACTTC
>TRBV7-6|TRBJ2-7|NA|NA
CASSLELGSAYEQYF
TGTGCCAGCAGCTTAGAGTTGGGGAGTGCCTACGAGCAGTACTTC
>TRBV28|TRBJ2-3|NA|NA
CASSFRLGDTQYF
TGTGCCAGCAGTTTCAGGTTGGGAGATACGCAGTATTTT
>TRBV19|TRBJ2-7|TRBD1|NA
CASSISGQGVYEQYF
TGTGCCAGTAGTATTTCGGGACAGGGGGTCTACGAGCAGTACTTC